What follows are 27 T cell receptor beta chains derived from one specimen sequenced in a study of blood T cell repertoires in COVID-19. The data were produced by immunoSEQ multiplex PCR, yet TCRdb's version contains in-frame clones alone and is incomplete. The sample lists about 150,000 clones, around four fifths occurring once. The sequencing sample was made of peripheral blood. The receptor source for this set is a woman of 80 years or more with acute or convalescent COVID-19.

As concerns this clone: Distinct nucleotide sequences in the sample also encode this CDR3. V is TRBV2 and J is TRBJ2-2; TRBD2 might be the D (7 bases). The CDR3 contains 16 residues. Germline CDR1 SNHLY, CDR2 FYNNEI. With 2 bases removed from V and 2 bases from J, the gap between germline ends came to 12 bases. For the CDR3, the DNA is TGTGCCAGCAGTGAACGGGGGGCGGGCAACACCGGGGAGCTGTTTTTT. This translates into CASSERGAGNTGELFF.

In regard to this clone: Other DNA variants within this sample encode the same CDR3. V is TRBV27 and J is TRBJ2-3, with D perhaps TRBD1 (5 bases). Germline CDR1 reads MNHEY; CDR2 reads SMNVEV (reference sequence). The germline V and J ends were trimmed by 6 bases and 0 bases, with 7 bases remaining between them. CDR3 length: 13 residues. The chain's CDR3 is CASRKGSTDTQYF. In DNA, the CDR3 is TGTGCCAGCAGAAAGGGGAGCACAGATACGCAGTATTTT.

This clone was observed a handful of times. The chain joins TRBV27 to TRBJ2-7; 8 bases are a match to TRBD2. CDR3 length: 15 residues. CDR1 is MNHEY, CDR2 SMNVEV, per germline (reference sequence). Losses at the gene ends were 8 bases for V and 3 bases for J; bases not matched to a gene: 12. This chain's CDR3 is CASRKPGTSDYEQYF. Here the CDR3 DNA reads TGTGCCAGCCGAAAACCCGGGACTAGTGACTACGAGCAGTACTTC.

This clone came up a few times. This chain uses TRBV2 with TRBJ1-3, with D perhaps TRBD1 (5 bases). The V and J ends lost 7 bases and 1 base respectively, with 11 bases between them. The CDR3 spans 14 residues. Germline values: CDR1 SNHLY, CDR2 FYNNEI. The CDR3 spells CASTRGGSGNTIYF. Here the CDR3 DNA reads TGTGCCAGCACTCGGGGGGGATCTGGAAACACCATATATTTT.

The chain employs TRBV6-5 and TRBJ1-4; D remains ambiguous. The CDR3 is 13 residues long. Trimming left V 4 bases short and J 10 bases short, with 13 bases between. Germline V gene lookup returns CDR1 MNHEY and CDR2 SVGAGI. In DNA, the CDR3 is TGTGCCAGCAGTTCTAAAGCGGCCGGAAAACTGTTTTTT. It is translated as CASSSKAAGKLFF.

The J gene is TRBJ2-7, the V gene TRBV19, with a tentative D call TRBD2 (5 bases). The CDR3 runs 14 residues. CDR1 and CDR2 (germline): LNHDA, SQIVND (reference sequence). The V gene lost 2 bases and the J gene lost 3 bases, with 11 bases spanning the gap. CDR3 loop: CASSIREAHYEQYF. Here the CDR3 DNA reads TGTGCCAGTAGTATACGGGAAGCACACTACGAGCAGTACTTC.

The chain couples TRBV24-1 to TRBJ1-5; no clear D gene. The V gene's germline CDR1 is KGHDR and CDR2 SFDVKD. V lost 7 bases and J lost 0, with 9 bases in between. The CDR3 spans 14 residues. The CDR3 reads CATSRRDSNQPQHF. Written as DNA, the CDR3 is TGTGCCACCAGCAGGAGGGATAGCAATCAGCCCCAGCATTTT.

This chain links TRBV10-3 with TRBJ2-5; TRBD2 matches at 14 bases. Looked up from germline, CDR1 is ENHRY and CDR2 is SYGVKD. The V gene end was trimmed by 0 bases and the J gene end by 1 base; junction bases not matched to a gene: 7. The CDR3 extends over 19 amino acids. The CDR3 bases are TGTGCCATCAGTGAGTCCGGACTAGCGGGGGGCCCCCGCCAAGAGACCCAGTACTTC. The encoded protein is CAISESGLAGGPRQETQYF.

This clone was detected a few times. The chain links TRBV6-1 to TRBJ2-5; 8 bases agree with TRBD1. There are 14 residues in the CDR3. J lost 9 bases, V lost 6 bases, and 12 bases had no gene match. CDR1 and CDR2 from the germline V gene are MNHNS and SASEGT. The CDR3 sequence is CASSNEQGGRAQYF. The CDR3 nucleotides read TGTGCCAGCAGCAACGAACAGGGGGGAAGGGCCCAGTACTTC.

The V gene is TRBV13, the J gene TRBJ1-1; 7 bases are a match to TRBD1. V was pared by 4 bases and J by 6 bases, with 11 bases of the junction left unmatched. The CDR3 is 15 amino acids. The germline V gene has CDR1 PRHDT and CDR2 FYEKMQ (reference sequence). The CDR3 spells CASSSWWGQYPEAFF. Written as DNA, the CDR3 is TGTGCCAGCAGCTCTTGGTGGGGACAGTATCCTGAAGCTTTCTTT.

The CDR3 DNA follows: TGTGCCAGCAGCTTGGAGGGCGGGAGGGCCGCCTACGAGCAGTACTTC. Its translation: CASSLEGGRAAYEQYF. The rearrangement links TRBV5-5 to TRBJ2-7; 9 nucleotides line up with TRBD2. The germline V gene has CDR1 SGHKS and CDR2 YYEKEE (reference sequence). V lost 0 bases, J lost 2 bases, and 6 bases stayed unmatched. The length of the CDR3 is 16 residues.

This clone was picked up one time. The chain is built from TRBV7-9 and TRBJ1-2; 7 nucleotides align to TRBD1. This CDR3 region has 15 residues. V gave up 1 base and J gave up 3 bases; unmatched junction bases: 5. CDR1 and CDR2 from the germline V gene are SEHNR and FQNEAQ (reference sequence). DNA of the CDR3: TGTGCCAGCAGCTTAGGACAGGGTTCTGACTATGGCTACACCTTC. Residues: CASSLGQGSDYGYTF.

The chain has TRBV27 and TRBJ2-7; TRBD2 matches 9 bases. V lost 6 bases to trimming and J lost 6 bases; unmatched junction nucleotides: 3. The CDR3 covers 12 residues. Germline V gene data show CDR1 as MNHEY and CDR2 as SMNVEV (reference sequence). This CDR3 is CASSATSGEQYF. CDR3 DNA: TGTGCCAGCAGCGCGACTAGCGGCGAGCAGTACTTC.

In this sample, this clone turned up a few times. The genes are TRBV6-5 and TRBJ2-2, with 10 bases that match TRBD2. The CDR3 covers 15 residues. V dropped 6 bases and J dropped 8; count of bases not matched to a gene: 9. In germline, CDR1 is MNHEY, CDR2 SVGAGI. DNA for the CDR3: TGTGCCAGCAGAAAGCGGGAGGGCCATTATGGGGAGCTGTTTTTT. Protein product: CASRKREGHYGELFF.

V and J are TRBV18 and TRBJ2-3; 8 nucleotides agree with TRBD2. With 3 bases clipped from V and 6 bases from J, the junction kept 11 bases outside the gene matches. CDR3 length: 16 residues. The V gene's germline CDR1 is KGHSH and CDR2 LQKENI. The CDR3 coding sequence is TGTGCCAGCTCACCCTTTACCAGCGGGAGTGCCGATACGCAGTATTTT. This gives the protein CASSPFTSGSADTQYF.

The chain couples TRBV7-9 to TRBJ2-2; D gene unclear. This CDR3 region has 15 residues. The germline CDR1 and CDR2 sequences are SEHNR and FQNEAQ (reference sequence). V gave up 3 bases and J gave up 2 bases, with 10 bases separating them. Here the CDR3 reads CASSLTLLNTGELFF. The CDR3 region has the DNA TGTGCCAGCAGCTTGACACTGTTAAACACCGGGGAGCTGTTTTTT.

This clone was recorded a few times. This rearrangement joins TRBV11-2 to TRBJ1-2; a possible D gene is TRBD1 (6 bases). V dropped 1 base and J dropped 8 bases, with 14 bases sitting between them. There are 14 residues in the CDR3. Germline CDR1 and CDR2: SGHAT and FQNNGV. Written as DNA, the CDR3 is TGTGCCAGCAGCTTAGGTGCGGGGGCACAGGGCTACACCTTC. Translated, it gives CASSLGAGAQGYTF.

This clone has a handful of counts. The CDR3 loop is CASSIGRSGRASNQPQHF. CDR3 coding DNA: TGTGCCAGTAGTATCGGTAGGAGTGGGAGGGCAAGCAATCAGCCCCAGCATTTT. The rearrangement links TRBV19 to TRBJ1-5; D is unresolved. The CDR3 spans 18 residues. CDR1 and CDR2 (germline): LNHDA, SQIVND (reference sequence). V was shortened by 3 bases and J by 1 base, with 19 bases between the two germline ends.

CDR3 coding DNA: TGCAGCGTTGGGGGGGGCTATGGCTACACCTTC. Protein sequence: CSVGGGYGYTF. The genes are TRBV29-1 and TRBJ1-2; TRBD1 might be the D (5 bases). Per germline, CDR1 SQVTM and CDR2 ANQGSEA. The CDR3 is 11 amino acids. The germline V and J ends were trimmed by 4 bases and 4 bases, with 7 bases remaining between them.

The chain couples TRBV18 to TRBJ1-5; D remains unclear. The V and J ends lost 2 bases and 1 base respectively, with 9 bases between them. This CDR3 contains 15 residues. Germline V gene lookup returns CDR1 KGHSH and CDR2 LQKENI. CDR3 DNA: TGTGCCAGCTCACCAGGCGGAGAAAGCAATCAGCCCCAGCATTTT. This sequence encodes CASSPGGESNQPQHF.

The chain carries TRBV7-3 and TRBJ2-3; weak D call: TRBD1 (6 bases). The germline V gene has CDR1 SGHTA and CDR2 FQGTGA. The V gene lost 2 bases and the J gene lost 3 bases, with 12 bases spanning the gap. This CDR3 is built from 15 residues. CDR3 amino acids: CASSLQGILTDTQYF. In DNA, the CDR3 is TGTGCCAGCAGCTTACAGGGGATCTTAACAGATACGCAGTATTTT.

The chain recombines TRBV30 with TRBJ1-2, with 8 bases matching TRBD1. V lost 1 base, J lost 7 bases, and 5 bases stayed unmatched. The CDR3 is made up of 13 amino acids. Germline CDR1 reads GTSNPN; CDR2 reads SVGIG (reference sequence). In nucleotides, the CDR3 is TGTGCCTGGAGTGGAGGACAGGGTGGTGGCTACACCTTC. It is translated as CAWSGGQGGGYTF.

The V call is TRBV7-9, the J call TRBJ1-5; the match to TRBD1 covers 10 bases. CDR1 is SEHNR and CDR2 is FQNEAQ in the germline V gene (reference sequence). The V and J ends lost 3 bases and 0 bases, in that order; junction bases with no gene match: 2. The CDR3 has 16 amino acids. The CDR3 protein is CASSLGTGVSNQPQHF. CDR3 DNA sequence: TGTGCCAGCAGCTTGGGGACAGGGGTTAGCAATCAGCCCCAGCATTTT.

This chain joins TRBV27 and TRBJ2-1, with 12 bases identical to TRBD2. The CDR3 length is 22 residues. Germline trimming cut 2 bases from V and 0 bases from J; bases unmatched to any gene: 17. Germline CDR1 MNHEY, CDR2 SMNVEV (reference sequence). CDR3 in amino acids: CASSLATPSLAGGPSSYNEQFF. The CDR3 nucleotides are TGTGCCAGCAGTTTAGCCACCCCGAGCCTAGCGGGGGGGCCCAGCTCCTACAATGAGCAGTTCTTC.

CDR3 region: CASSYYRGRNIQYF. The CDR3 nucleotides are TGTGCCAGCAGCTATTACAGGGGGCGAAACATTCAGTACTTC. V and J are TRBV5-8 and TRBJ2-4; TRBD1 matches at 9 bases. Germline CDR1 is SGHTS and CDR2 is YDEGEE. V lost 3 bases to trimming and J lost 6 bases; unmatched junction nucleotides: 4. This CDR3 comprises 14 residues.

The DNA of the CDR3 is TGTGCCAGTAGTACGAGGACAGGGAAGAACACTGAAGCTTTCTTT. Protein: CASSTRTGKNTEAFF. This sequence joins TRBV19 and TRBJ1-1; 8 bases are a match to TRBD1. CDR3 length: 15 residues. Trimming removed 4 bases from V and 1 base from J; junction bases left unmatched: 5. Per the germline V gene, CDR1 is LNHDA and CDR2 is SQIVND (reference sequence).

The V and J genes are TRBV5-1 and TRBJ2-3; 8 bases are a match to TRBD1. This CDR3 has 16 residues. J lost 6 bases, V lost 1 base, and 10 bases had no gene match. The germline gives CDR1 SGHRS, CDR2 YFSETQ. The chain's CDR3 is CASSLQTGAALDTQYF. In DNA form, the CDR3 reads TGCGCCAGCAGCTTGCAGACAGGGGCTGCTCTTGATACGCAGTATTTT.